This TCR beta chain originates from a study of T-cell memory formation after mild COVID-19. This clonotype has just a few counts. Antigen unknown. Study observations and caveats: Prior to infection, memory already included some responding clones, suggesting cross-reactive memory joined.

In TCRdb, the 5' RACE reads were re-called with MiXCR into one record per CDR3 protein. This table holds roughly 550,000 distinct CDR3 sequences, about 20% found once. Per the germline V gene, CDR1 is SNHLY and CDR2 is FYNNEI. V shed 6 bases, J shed 3 bases, and the junction held 7 bases outside the gene matches. CDR3 length equals 14 residues. The J gene is TRBJ2-5, the V gene TRBV2; 7 bases line up with TRBD1. The receptor was isolated from an adult woman who had mild COVID-19 (a few samples of this study predate the infection). Cell type and time point are not known. Sequenced sample: PBMCs or a T cell subset sorted from them (not recorded which). CDR3 in amino acids: CASSGRDRKETQYF. The CDR3 nucleotides read TGTGCCAGCAGCGGACGGGACAGAAAAGAGACCCAGTACTTC.